This passage covers 21 T cell receptor beta chains from one sample sequenced in a study of post-analysis software for immune sequencing data. Findings and caveats of the study: With TRBV5-6, TRBV5-1 and TRBV20-1 included, about 5 TRBV segments were more frequent in patients than in controls.

Libraries were made from TCR beta cDNA, and they carried unique molecular identifiers. TCRdb re-analysed the PCR reads in MiXCR, keeping a single row per CDR3 protein. The table shows approximately 630,000 distinct CDR3 sequences, with roughly three fifths occurring only once. Antigens of these TCRs are unknown. Sequenced material: blood. The receptors here all came from a girl aged 2-9 years with multiple sclerosis.

Written as DNA, the CDR3 is TGTGCCATCAGTGAGAGGCCGGAGGAAAAACTGTTTTTT. Translating it yields CAISERPEEKLFF. This sequence joins TRBV10-3 and TRBJ1-4; no clear D. V gave up 2 bases and J gave up 8 bases, with 9 bases separating them. Germline V CDR1 and CDR2: ENHRY, SYGVKD. The CDR3 covers 13 residues.

V and J are TRBV20-1 and TRBJ2-3, with 11 bases fitting TRBD2. The CDR3 loop spans 15 amino acids. Germline assignment: CDR1 DFQATT and CDR2 SNEGSKA (reference sequence). V lost 4 bases to trimming and J lost 5 bases; unmatched junction nucleotides: 8. The CDR3 sequence is CSAKKNGLAGDTQYF. Written as DNA, the CDR3 is TGCAGTGCTAAGAAGAATGGACTAGCGGGAGATACGCAGTATTTT.

This clonotype was picked up a small number of times. This chain joins TRBV4-3 and TRBJ1-4, with 8 positions matching TRBD1. Germline CDR1 and CDR2: LGHNA and YSLEER. The CDR3 is 16 amino acids. The J segment lost 10 bases and the V segment lost 0 bases, leaving 10 bases of the junction unmatched. The CDR3 DNA reads as TGCGCCAGCAGCCAAGAATTGTCCGGGACAGGCCGAAAACTGTTTTTT. This sequence encodes CASSQELSGTGRKLFF.

This clonotype was recorded a few times. The gene calls are TRBV20-1 and TRBJ2-5, with D possibly being TRBD1 or TRBD2 (5 bases each). V was pared by 1 base and J by 0 bases, with 18 bases between. CDR3 length: 17 residues. Germline V gene data show CDR1 as DFQATT and CDR2 as SNEGSKA (reference sequence). CDR3: CSARGRDQSLYQETQYF. CDR3 sequence (DNA): TGCAGTGCTAGAGGACGGGACCAATCCTTGTACCAAGAGACCCAGTACTTC.

V usage is TRBV11-2 and J usage is TRBJ2-7, with TRBD2 matching over 12 bases. Germline CDR1 is SGHAT and CDR2 is FQNNGV. The J segment lost 2 bases and the V segment lost 3 bases, leaving 5 bases of the junction unmatched. The CDR3 has 16 amino acids. Here the CDR3 reads CASSFRRLAGAYEQYF. CDR3 nucleotides: TGTGCCAGCAGCTTCAGGCGACTAGCGGGAGCCTACGAGCAGTACTTC.

This chain links TRBV11-1 with TRBJ2-5; 7 nucleotides align to TRBD2. Germline-derived CDR1 and CDR2 are SGHAT and FQDESV (reference sequence). The CDR3 is 13 residues long. V was clipped by 5 bases and J by 5 bases; unmatched bases: 5. The CDR3 loop is CASSITSDETQYF. The CDR3 coding sequence is TGTGCCAGCAGCATAACTAGCGACGAGACCCAGTACTTC. The complete variable domain, with remaining parts taken from reference TRBV11-1 and TRBJ2-5, reads EAEVAQSPRYKITEKSQAVAFWCDPISGHATLYWYRQILGQGPELLVQFQDESVVDDSQLPKDRFSAERLKGVDSTLKIQPAELGDSAMYLCASSITSDETQYFGPGTRLLVL.

The chain couples TRBV20-1 to TRBJ2-1; 7 nucleotides match TRBD2. CDR3 length: 14 amino acids. The ends lost 4 bases at V and 5 bases at J; junction bases unmatched: 8. Germline values: CDR1 DFQATT, CDR2 SNEGSKA (reference sequence). Here the CDR3 reads CSAMEGGGDNEQFF. CDR3 in DNA: TGCAGTGCTATGGAGGGCGGGGGAGACAATGAGCAGTTCTTC.

The table lists this clonotype with a few counts. This sequence joins TRBV7-9 and TRBJ2-7; D is ambiguous. From germline, CDR1 is SEHNR and CDR2 FQNEAQ (reference sequence). V was shortened by 2 bases and J by 2 bases, with 13 bases between the two germline ends. This CDR3 is built from 15 residues. CDR3 residues: CASSLSGAATYEQYF. Written as DNA, the CDR3 is TGTGCCAGCAGCTTATCCGGTGCGGCGACCTACGAGCAGTACTTC. The full variable domain, with the rest looked up from reference TRBV7-9 and TRBJ2-7, is DTGVSQNPRHKITKRGQNVTFRCDPISEHNRLYWYRQTLGQGPEFLTYFQNEAQLEKSRLLSDRFSAERPKGSFSTLEIQRTEQGDSAMYLCASSLSGAATYEQYFGPGTRLTVT.

This clonotype was seen only a few times. The rearrangement uses TRBV5-1 and TRBJ2-4; possibly TRBD2 for D (5 bases). The V end was cut by 0 bases, the J end by 8 bases, with 12 bases between. Germline V gene lookup returns CDR1 SGHRS and CDR2 YFSETQ. The CDR3 length is 14 residues. The CDR3 DNA sequence: TGCGCCAGCAGCTTGGTAACAGAGGGAGACATTCAGTACTTC. Amino acid sequence: CASSLVTEGDIQYF.

This clonotype appeared a few times. The V and J genes are TRBV4-3 and TRBJ2-3; the match to TRBD1 covers 8 bases. The CDR3 contains 17 residues. The J segment lost 4 bases and the V segment lost 1 base, leaving 10 bases of the junction unmatched. From germline, CDR1 is LGHNA and CDR2 YSLEER. CDR3 nucleotide sequence: TGCGCCAGCAGCCAAGGACCGACAGGACAGGGATCAGATACGCAGTATTTT. This translates into CASSQGPTGQGSDTQYF.

The rearrangement joins TRBV12-3 or TRBV12-4 to TRBJ2-5, with 11 positions matching TRBD2. This CDR3 comprises 16 residues. V lost 5 bases and J lost 1; bases outside the gene matches: 6. This CDR3 reads CASSLLGLAGQETQYF. The CDR3 DNA reads TGTGCCAGCAGTCTGCTTGGACTAGCGGGCCAAGAGACCCAGTACTTC.

The chain employs TRBV20-1 and TRBJ2-4, with D uncertain. Trimming removed 4 bases from V and 6 bases from J, with 16 bases in between. Germline CDR1 and CDR2: DFQATT and SNEGSKA (reference sequence). The CDR3 has 14 amino acids. The CDR3 spells CSAKRSAALNIQYF. In DNA form, the CDR3 reads TGCAGTGCTAAACGGTCAGCAGCCCTAAACATTCAGTACTTC.

This clonotype was counted a few times. CDR3 in amino acids: CSVVTDEQYF. The CDR3 nucleotides are TGCAGCGTTGTTACGGACGAGCAGTACTTC. The J gene is TRBJ2-7, the V gene TRBV29-1; no clear D. CDR1 SQVTM and CDR2 ANQGSEA come from the germline V gene. Trimming took off 4 bases at V and 5 bases at J, with 6 bases between the two ends. The CDR3 is 10 residues long.

The V gene is TRBV29-1, the J gene TRBJ1-1; D remains unclear. Germline CDR1 and CDR2: SQVTM and ANQGSEA. V lost 6 bases and J lost 3, with 14 bases in between. The CDR3 is made up of 13 amino acids. As DNA, the CDR3 is TGCAGCGTATACAGCGTTACTTACACTGAAGCTTTCTTT. Its protein product is CSVYSVTYTEAFF.

There are a few counts of this clonotype. The rearrangement uses TRBV20-1 and TRBJ2-5; a possible D gene is TRBD2 (6 bases). Trimming pared 0 bases from V and 3 bases from J, leaving 17 bases between. Germline V gives CDR1 DFQATT, CDR2 SNEGSKA (reference sequence). The CDR3 totals 16 residues. CDR3 nucleotide sequence: TGCAGTGCTAGAGAACTCCTAGCGATTGGGAAAGAGACCCAGTACTTC. Translation gives CSARELLAIGKETQYF.

The V and J genes are TRBV6-5 and TRBJ1-4; D perhaps matches TRBD1 (5 bases). This CDR3 is built from 15 residues. Germline-derived CDR1 and CDR2 are MNHEY and SVGAGI. The V end lost 6 bases, the J end lost 3 bases, and 14 bases lay between the germline ends. The CDR3 region is CASSLQRGANEKLFF. DNA for the CDR3: TGTGCCAGCAGCCTGCAGAGAGGGGCTAATGAAAAACTGTTTTTT.

This chain connects TRBV5-1 to TRBJ2-1; the match to TRBD1 covers 9 bases. This CDR3 is 16 amino acids long. Trimming cost V 4 bases and J 0 bases; bases outside gene matches: 5. Per the germline V gene, CDR1 is SGHRS and CDR2 is YFSETQ. The CDR3, as DNA: TGCGCCAGCAGCGGAACAGGGGGCCTCTCCTACAATGAGCAGTTCTTC. This gives the protein CASSGTGGLSYNEQFF.

The chain combines TRBV19 with TRBJ2-4; 7 nucleotides align to TRBD2. The germline gives CDR1 LNHDA, CDR2 SQIVND (reference sequence). After removal of 6 bases from V and 8 bases from J, the junction contained 7 bases not matched to a gene. The CDR3 sequence is 13 residues long. CDR3 residues: CASSLLRGDIQYF. The CDR3 nucleotides read TGTGCCAGTAGCCTATTACGGGGGGACATTCAGTACTTC.

This clonotype has only one observation. The chain couples TRBV7-9 to TRBJ2-1; D is undetermined. The CDR3 is 16 residues long. V was cut by 1 base and J by 1 base, with 11 bases left in between. CDR1 is SEHNR and CDR2 is FQNEAQ in the germline V gene (reference sequence). Here the CDR3 reads CASSLGSGPSYNEQFF. The CDR3 DNA reads TGTGCCAGCAGCTTAGGATCCGGGCCTTCCTACAATGAGCAGTTCTTC.

The gene calls are TRBV6-5 and TRBJ2-5, with 9 bases lining up with TRBD1. The V segment lost 6 bases and the J segment 11 bases; nucleotides outside the gene matches: 16. The CDR3 is 15 residues long. Looked up from germline, CDR1 is MNHEY and CDR2 is SVGAGI. The CDR3 region is CASSYQTGGAREQYF. The CDR3 DNA is TGTGCCAGCAGCTACCAGACAGGGGGAGCGAGGGAGCAGTACTTC.

The V call is TRBV20-1, the J call TRBJ1-1, with TRBD1 identical over 8 bases. The CDR3 is made up of 14 amino acids. J lost 5 bases, V lost 6 bases, and 11 bases had no gene match. Germline V gene data show CDR1 as DFQATT and CDR2 as SNEGSKA (reference sequence). The CDR3, as DNA: TGCAGTGCAAACCTTCTCACAGGGGGAACTGAAGCTTTCTTT. This sequence encodes CSANLLTGGTEAFF.